The 3 T cell receptor beta chains reported below all come from one sample, sequenced in a study of cytomegalovirus exposure and HLA in healthy donors. The PCR made use of 60 Vbeta and 13 Jbeta primers. Here immunoSEQ multiplex PCR was the method, and the copy in TCRdb shows in-frame clones only, minus some. This sample has about 160,000 clones; around four fifths occur once, and the top ten carry around 2%. The sample comprised PBMCs. The receptor set was obtained from a female donor in good health and CMV-seronegative.

The rearrangement uses TRBV6-1 and TRBJ1-4; D gene unclear. Per the germline V gene, CDR1 is MNHNS and CDR2 is SASEGT. V was pared by 8 bases and J by 0 bases, with 13 bases between. CDR3 size: 15 residues. For the CDR3, the DNA is TGTGCCAGCTGCTCGAAGAGCGCAACTAATGAAAAACTGTTTTTT. Encoded protein: CASCSKSATNEKLFF.

This clone was counted only a few times. V is TRBV5-1 and J is TRBJ2-7, with TRBD2 identical over 12 bases. J was trimmed by 5 bases and V by 4 bases; bases with no gene match: 13. Germline CDR1 is SGHRS and CDR2 is YFSETQ. The CDR3 sequence is 17 residues long. The CDR3 nucleotides read TGCGCCAGCAGCCCGAGACTAGCGGGAGAGGTCTGGGACGAGCAGTACTTC. It is translated as CASSPRLAGEVWDEQYF.

V and J are TRBV4-1 and TRBJ2-7, with 7 nucleotides matching TRBD2. The CDR3 is 16 residues long. Germline V gene lookup returns CDR1 MGHRA and CDR2 YSYEKL. Unmatched junction bases numbered 11, after V lost 5 bases and J lost 1 base. CDR3 nucleotides: TGCGCCAGCAGCTACGGGGGTCCTAGCGGTTCCTACGAGCAGTACTTC. It specifies CASSYGGPSGSYEQYF.